This entry is about one T cell receptor (beta chain). No antigen is known for it. This entry belongs to a study of T cell repertoires in cytomegalovirus infection. Overall study: Well-studied HLA-B-restricted CMV epitopes were used in the study alongside recently identified HLA-C-restricted ones. Public TCR beta signatures were indicative of both CMV infection and a matching HLA type.

The CDR3 runs to 11 residues. Germline CDR1 and CDR2: SGHRS and YFSETQ. The V gene lost 0 bases and the J gene lost 7 bases, with 4 bases spanning the gap. General study findings and limits: CMV-specific HLA-C-restricted TCR beta clonotypes dominated the ex vivo response.

TCRdb ran MiXCR on the reads and lists one entry per CDR3 protein. Among approximately 1,000,000 distinct CDR3 sequences listed, roughly 30% were seen once. The gene calls are TRBV5-1 and TRBJ1-1; no definite D call. The TCR comes from a human donor in good health (CMV status not recorded). Some clones in this sample may be carry-over from other donors' samples. The source material was cultured CD8+ T cells from PBMCs, sampled from culture after CMV antigen stimulation. CDR3 residues: CASSLGYEAFF. The CDR3 region has the DNA TGCGCCAGCAGCTTGGGGTATGAAGCTTTCTTT.